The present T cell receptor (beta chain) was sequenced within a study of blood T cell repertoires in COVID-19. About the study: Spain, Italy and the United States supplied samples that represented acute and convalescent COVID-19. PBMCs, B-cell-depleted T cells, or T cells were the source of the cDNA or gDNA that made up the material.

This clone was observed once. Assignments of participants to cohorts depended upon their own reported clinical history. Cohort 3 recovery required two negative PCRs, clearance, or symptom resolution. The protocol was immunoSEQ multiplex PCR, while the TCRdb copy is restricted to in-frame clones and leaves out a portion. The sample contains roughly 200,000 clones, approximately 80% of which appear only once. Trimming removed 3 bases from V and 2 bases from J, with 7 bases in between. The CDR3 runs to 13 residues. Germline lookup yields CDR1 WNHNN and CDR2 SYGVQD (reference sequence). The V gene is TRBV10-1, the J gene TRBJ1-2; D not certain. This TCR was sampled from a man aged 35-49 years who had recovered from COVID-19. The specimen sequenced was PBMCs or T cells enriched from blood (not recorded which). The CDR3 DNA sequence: TGCGCCAGCAGTGATTTGGAGAACTATGGCTACACCTTC. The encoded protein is CASSDLENYGYTF.